Detailed here is one T cell receptor (beta chain). It lacks a known antigen. The sample holds no much larger clone one base away, and base qualities are not on file. The CDR3 runs 14 residues from the cysteine to the phenylalanine. Only the CDR3 portion is preserved as DNA: 42 bases, with reading frame beginning at the first base. The germline V and J ends show losses of 2 bases and 5 bases respectively, and no gene match explains 4 bases of the junction. From the germline V gene, CDR1 is SGDLS and CDR2 is YYNGEE. Whole blood was collected in K2EDTA tubes by collaborating institutions according to the institutions' own protocols. For TCRbeta analysis, collaborators shipped samples in one of three forms: frozen whole blood, isolated PBMCs, or DNA extracted from either of those sample types. This sample is drawn from a study of blood T cell repertoires in COVID-19 (dated by TCRdb to the early 2020s). Broadly, across the study: The collaborator samples originated in the United States, Italy and Spain and spanned the acute and convalescent phases of COVID-19. Deeply sampled blood TCRbeta repertoires from subjects exposed to, actively infected with, or recovered from COVID-19 were included in the dataset. The repertoires were released in a freely available public database meant as a resource for research on the immune response to SARS-CoV-2. Samples came from the ongoing ImmuneRACE study (first 160 participants) plus 1,254 subjects from 6 global collaborators. HLA class I and class II types, where available, came from metadata supplied by the sample provider rather than from assay-based typing. The sample metadata nearly always contained a de-identified subject ID, COVID-19 status, age in years and sex. The material from the prospective study consisted of cDNA or gDNA derived from T cells, B-cell-depleted T cells, or PBMCs.

The study at large found these results: Clinical and demographic metadata were provided uncurated, with the amount varying by source and participant.

TCRbeta CDR3 regions were amplified from genomic DNA by means of the immunoSEQ Assay, a bias-controlled multiplex PCR. As for how the authors treated the data: The number of nucleated cells in each sample was estimated by amplification of reference gene primers within the assay. Sequence reads were collapsed and filtered to measure the absolute abundance of every unique TCRbeta CDR3 rearrangement. For each sample, productive Simpson clonality was calculated as the square root of Simpson's diversity index over productive rearrangements. The clones in this table, taken by TCRdb from immuneACCESS, are in-frame only. Not every clone is retained; where verified, under half of the shortfall comes from an unresolved V gene, and the cause of the rest is unknown. V and J calls plus clone size are reproduced from that table; the DNA served to infer D and trimming. For this sample the table gives fewer than 85,000 clones, of which about 88% were detected only once. The ten largest make up roughly 9.1% of the sample.

The TCR was taken from a human donor in a cohort sampled during active COVID-19. Material for sequencing was peripheral blood. The V and J genes are TRBV9 and TRBJ2-5, with TRBD1 matching 9 junction bases. The DNA reads TGTGCCAGCAGCGTCGGACAGGGGAAGGAGACCCAGTACTTC. Translation gives CASSVGQGKETQYF.